What follows are 5 T cell receptor beta chains derived from one specimen sequenced in a study of shared clonotypes between healthy human individuals. Assay used: immunoSEQ multiplex PCR; TCRdb lists only in-frame clones, some missing. The table has approximately 600,000 clones, 85% to 95% seen once. Terminally differentiated effector memory CD45RA+ cells were left out of the naive CD8 fraction, which was CD45RO-negative and positively selected for CCR7. The sequencing sample was made of naive CD8+ T cells sorted from blood. These receptor sequences come from a woman in her 30s in good health.

The chain recombines TRBV6-1 with TRBJ1-1; D might be TRBD1 (6 bases). The germline gives CDR1 MNHNS, CDR2 SASEGT. V lost 5 bases and J 8 bases, leaving 18 bases between the germline ends. CDR3 length: 14 amino acids. The CDR3 here is CASSLAGATREAFF. The CDR3 DNA is TGTGCCAGCAGTTTGGCAGGGGCGACTCGAGAAGCTTTCTTT.

The chain combines TRBV5-6 with TRBJ2-3, with TRBD2 identical over 13 bases. CDR1 and CDR2 from the germline V gene are SGHDT and YYEEEE. The CDR3 covers 16 residues. Trimming at V came to 0 bases and at J to 7 bases, leaving 5 bases not matched to a gene. The CDR3 DNA reads as TGTGCCAGCAGCTTGGCAACTAGCGGGAGGGTGAATACGCAGTATTTT. Its translation: CASSLATSGRVNTQYF.

About this clone: This sample includes further DNA sequences coding for the same CDR3. The V and J genes are TRBV29-1 and TRBJ2-2; unclear D gene. The CDR3 contains 11 residues. Trimming shortened V by 5 bases and J by 0 bases, and 1 base separated the two germline ends. CDR1 and CDR2 from the germline V gene are SQVTM and ANQGSEA. CDR3 region: CSVTNTGELFF. The CDR3 DNA sequence: TGCAGCGTTACGAACACCGGGGAGCTGTTTTTT.

The chain links TRBV19 to TRBJ1-1; maybe TRBD1 (5 bases). The germline V gene has CDR1 LNHDA and CDR2 SQIVND (reference sequence). V was clipped by 5 bases and J by 5 bases, with 15 bases between them. The CDR3 is 14 residues long. This chain's CDR3 is CASSPSWGETEAFF. Written as DNA, the CDR3 is TGTGCCAGTAGTCCTTCTTGGGGGGAAACTGAAGCTTTCTTT.

This clone was observed once. The chain carries TRBV4-1 and TRBJ2-7; D uncertain. Germline-derived CDR1 and CDR2 are MGHRA and YSYEKL. Trimming left V 0 bases short and J 3 bases short, with 12 bases between. The length of the CDR3 is 15 residues. CDR3 DNA: TGCGCCAGCAGCCAAGATGATGGTGGTTACTACGAGCAGTACTTC. It yields the protein CASSQDDGGYYEQYF.